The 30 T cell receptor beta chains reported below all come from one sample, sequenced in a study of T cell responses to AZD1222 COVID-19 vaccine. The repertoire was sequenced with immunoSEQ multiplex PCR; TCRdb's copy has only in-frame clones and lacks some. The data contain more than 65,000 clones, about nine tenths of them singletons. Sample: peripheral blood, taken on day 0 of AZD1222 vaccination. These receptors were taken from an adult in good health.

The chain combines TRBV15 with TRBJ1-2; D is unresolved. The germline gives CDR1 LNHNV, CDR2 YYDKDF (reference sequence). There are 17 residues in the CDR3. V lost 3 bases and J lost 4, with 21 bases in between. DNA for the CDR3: TGTGCCACCAGCAGTGGGGTAGAGGCGGCCGCCGGCTATGGCTACACCTTC. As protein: CATSSGVEAAAGYGYTF.

The CDR3 region is CASRELRTDRGTGELFF. The CDR3, as DNA: TGTGCCAGCAGAGAACTAAGGACAGACAGGGGCACCGGGGAGCTGTTTTTT. V gene TRBV6-1 combines with J gene TRBJ2-2, with 8 positions matching TRBD1. The CDR3 consists of 17 residues. V gave up 6 bases and J gave up 4 bases; unmatched junction bases: 13. From germline, CDR1 is MNHNS and CDR2 SASEGT.

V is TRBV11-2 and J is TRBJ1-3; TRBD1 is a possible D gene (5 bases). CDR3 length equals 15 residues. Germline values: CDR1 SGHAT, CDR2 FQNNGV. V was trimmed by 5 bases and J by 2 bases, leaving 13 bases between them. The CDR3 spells CASSAAGITGNTIYF. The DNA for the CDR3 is TGTGCCAGCAGCGCGGCAGGGATTACTGGAAACACCATATATTTT.

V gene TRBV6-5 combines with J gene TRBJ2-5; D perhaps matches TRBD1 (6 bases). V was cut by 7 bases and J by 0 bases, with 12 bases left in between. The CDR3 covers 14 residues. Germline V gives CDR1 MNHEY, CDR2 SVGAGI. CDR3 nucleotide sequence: TGTGCCAGCAAGAGGACAGAGTACCAAGAGACCCAGTACTTC. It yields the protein CASKRTEYQETQYF.

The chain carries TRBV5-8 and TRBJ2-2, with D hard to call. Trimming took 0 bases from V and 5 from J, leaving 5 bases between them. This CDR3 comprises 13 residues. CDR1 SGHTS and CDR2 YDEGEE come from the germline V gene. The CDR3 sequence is CASSLARTGELFF. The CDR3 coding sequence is TGTGCCAGCAGCTTGGCCAGGACCGGGGAGCTGTTTTTT.

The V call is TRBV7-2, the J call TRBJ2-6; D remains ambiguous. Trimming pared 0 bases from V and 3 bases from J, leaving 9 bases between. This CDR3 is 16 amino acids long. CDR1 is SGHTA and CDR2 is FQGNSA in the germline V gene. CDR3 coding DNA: TGTGCCAGCAGCTTAGCTAAGAGTTTTGGGGCCAACGTCCTGACTTTC. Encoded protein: CASSLAKSFGANVLTF.

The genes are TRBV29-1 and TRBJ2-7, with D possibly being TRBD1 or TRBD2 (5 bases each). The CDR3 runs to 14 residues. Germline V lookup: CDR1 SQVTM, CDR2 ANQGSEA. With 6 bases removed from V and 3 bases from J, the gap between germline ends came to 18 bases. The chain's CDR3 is CSVADEGPNYEQYF. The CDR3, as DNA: TGCAGCGTCGCTGATGAGGGGCCTAACTACGAGCAGTACTTC.

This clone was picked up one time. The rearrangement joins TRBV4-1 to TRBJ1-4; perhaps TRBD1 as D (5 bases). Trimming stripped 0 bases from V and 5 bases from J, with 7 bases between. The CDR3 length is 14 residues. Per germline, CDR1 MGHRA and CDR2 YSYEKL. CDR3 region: CASSQEWGNEKLFF. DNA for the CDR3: TGCGCCAGCAGCCAAGAATGGGGGAATGAAAAACTGTTTTTT.

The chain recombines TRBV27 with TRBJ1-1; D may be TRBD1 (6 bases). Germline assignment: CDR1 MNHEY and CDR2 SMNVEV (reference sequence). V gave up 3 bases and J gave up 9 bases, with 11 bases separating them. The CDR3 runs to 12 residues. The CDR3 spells CASSFRGEKAFF. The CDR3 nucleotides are TGTGCCAGCAGTTTTAGGGGGGAAAAAGCTTTCTTT.

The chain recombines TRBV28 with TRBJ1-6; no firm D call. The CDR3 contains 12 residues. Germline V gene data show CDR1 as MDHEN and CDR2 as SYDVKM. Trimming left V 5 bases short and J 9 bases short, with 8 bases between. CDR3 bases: TGTGCCAGCAGTCCCCCCGGTTCACCCCTCCACTTT. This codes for CASSPPGSPLHF.

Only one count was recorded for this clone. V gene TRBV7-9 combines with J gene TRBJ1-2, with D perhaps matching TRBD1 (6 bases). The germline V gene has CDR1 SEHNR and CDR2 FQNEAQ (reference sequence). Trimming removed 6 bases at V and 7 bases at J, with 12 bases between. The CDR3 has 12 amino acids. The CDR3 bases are TGTGCCAGCAGTACAGGGATAGTTGGCTACACCTTC. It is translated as CASSTGIVGYTF.

The CDR3 region has the DNA TGCGCCAGCAGCCCGGCCGTCAGTTCGATCAATACGCAGTATTTT. Protein sequence: CASSPAVSSINTQYF. This chain connects TRBV5-1 to TRBJ2-3; no clear D. V dropped 4 bases and J dropped 7 bases, with 19 bases sitting between them. The CDR3 runs 15 residues. Per the germline V gene, CDR1 is SGHRS and CDR2 is YFSETQ.

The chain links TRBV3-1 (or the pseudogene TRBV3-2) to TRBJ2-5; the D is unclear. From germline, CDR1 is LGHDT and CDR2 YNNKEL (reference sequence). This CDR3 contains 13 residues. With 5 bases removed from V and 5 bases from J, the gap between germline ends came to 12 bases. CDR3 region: CASSAVNAETQYF. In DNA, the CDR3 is TGTGCCAGCAGCGCCGTTAACGCGGAGACCCAGTACTTC.

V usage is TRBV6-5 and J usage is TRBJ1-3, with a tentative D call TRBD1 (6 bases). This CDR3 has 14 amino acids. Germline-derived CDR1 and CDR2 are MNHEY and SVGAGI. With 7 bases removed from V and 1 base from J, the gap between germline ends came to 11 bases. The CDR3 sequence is CASNKQGSGNTIYF. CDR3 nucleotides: TGTGCCAGCAATAAACAGGGTTCTGGAAACACCATATATTTT.

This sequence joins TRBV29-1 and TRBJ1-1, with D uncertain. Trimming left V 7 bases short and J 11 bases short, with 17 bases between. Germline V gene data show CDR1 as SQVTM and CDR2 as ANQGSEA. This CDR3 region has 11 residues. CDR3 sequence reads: CSGFEGVGAFF. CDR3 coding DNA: TGCAGCGGCTTCGAGGGAGTCGGGGCTTTCTTT.

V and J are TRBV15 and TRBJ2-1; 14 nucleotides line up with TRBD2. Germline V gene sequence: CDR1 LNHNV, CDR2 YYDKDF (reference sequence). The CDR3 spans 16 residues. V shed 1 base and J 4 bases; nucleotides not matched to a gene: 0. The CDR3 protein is CATSRGTSGRYNEQFF. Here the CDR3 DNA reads TGTGCCACCAGCAGAGGGACTAGCGGGAGGTACAATGAGCAGTTCTTC.

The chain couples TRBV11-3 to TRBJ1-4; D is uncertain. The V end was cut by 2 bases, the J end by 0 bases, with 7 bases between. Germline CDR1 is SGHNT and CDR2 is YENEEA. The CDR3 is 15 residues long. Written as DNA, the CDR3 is TGTGCCAGCAGCTTATTAGGTGCAACTAATGAAAAACTGTTTTTT. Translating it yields CASSLLGATNEKLFF. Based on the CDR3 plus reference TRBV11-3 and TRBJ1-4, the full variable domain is EAGVVQSPRYKIIEKKQPVAFWCNPISGHNTLYWYLQNLGQGPELLIRYENEEAVDDSQLPKDRFSAERLKGVDSTLKIQPAELGDSAVYLCASSLLGATNEKLFFGSGTQLSVL.

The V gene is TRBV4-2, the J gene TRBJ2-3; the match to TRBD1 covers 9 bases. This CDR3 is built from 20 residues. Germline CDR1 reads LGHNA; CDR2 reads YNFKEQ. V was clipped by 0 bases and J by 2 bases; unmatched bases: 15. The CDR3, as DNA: TGTGCCAGCAGCCAAGAGGTTCTTAGGCCCGGGACAGGGAACACAGATACGCAGTATTTT. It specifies CASSQEVLRPGTGNTDTQYF.

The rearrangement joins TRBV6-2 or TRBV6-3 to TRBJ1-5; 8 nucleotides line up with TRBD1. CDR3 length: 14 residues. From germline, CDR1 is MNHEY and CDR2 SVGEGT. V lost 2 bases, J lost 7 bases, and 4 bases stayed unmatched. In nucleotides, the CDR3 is TGTGCCAGCAGTTACGACAGGGGCGGGCAGCCCCAGCATTTT. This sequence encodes CASSYDRGGQPQHF.

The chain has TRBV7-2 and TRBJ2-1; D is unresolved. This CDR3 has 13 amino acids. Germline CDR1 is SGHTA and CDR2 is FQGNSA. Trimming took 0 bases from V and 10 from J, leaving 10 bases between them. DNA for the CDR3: TGTGCCAGCAGCTTAGCGTCAGGTGGGGAGCAGTTCTTC. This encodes CASSLASGGEQFF.

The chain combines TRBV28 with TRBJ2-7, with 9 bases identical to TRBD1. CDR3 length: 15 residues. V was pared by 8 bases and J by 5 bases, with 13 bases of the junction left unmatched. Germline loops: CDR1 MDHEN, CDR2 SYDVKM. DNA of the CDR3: TGTGCCAGCCCCCCTCACGGGACAGGGTTTAACGAGCAGTACTTC. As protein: CASPPHGTGFNEQYF.

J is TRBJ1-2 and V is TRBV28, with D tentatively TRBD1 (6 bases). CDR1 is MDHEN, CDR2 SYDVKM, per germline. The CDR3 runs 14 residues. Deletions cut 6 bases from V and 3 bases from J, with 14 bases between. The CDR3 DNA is TGTGCCAGCAGAATTACAGGGAGAGACTATGGCTACACCTTC. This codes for CASRITGRDYGYTF.

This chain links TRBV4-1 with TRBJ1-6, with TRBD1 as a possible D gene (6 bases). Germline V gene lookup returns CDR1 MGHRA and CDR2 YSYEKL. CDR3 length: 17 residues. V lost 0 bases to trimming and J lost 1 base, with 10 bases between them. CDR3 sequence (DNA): TGCGCCAGCAGCCAAGAAAACAGGGTGTCCTATAATTCACCCCTCCACTTT. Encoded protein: CASSQENRVSYNSPLHF.

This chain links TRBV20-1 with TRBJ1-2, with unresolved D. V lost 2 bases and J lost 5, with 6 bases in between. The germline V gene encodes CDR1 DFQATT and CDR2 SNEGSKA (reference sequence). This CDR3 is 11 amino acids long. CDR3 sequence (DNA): TGCAGTGCTAGATCGGAGTATGGCTACACCTTC. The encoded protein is CSARSEYGYTF.

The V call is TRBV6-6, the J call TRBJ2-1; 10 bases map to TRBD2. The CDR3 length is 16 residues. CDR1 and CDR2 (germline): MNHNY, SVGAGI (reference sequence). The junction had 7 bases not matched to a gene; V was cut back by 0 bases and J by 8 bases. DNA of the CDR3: TGTGCCAGCAGTTACTCAAAGGCTAGCGGGGGCGATGAGCAGTTCTTC. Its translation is CASSYSKASGGDEQFF.

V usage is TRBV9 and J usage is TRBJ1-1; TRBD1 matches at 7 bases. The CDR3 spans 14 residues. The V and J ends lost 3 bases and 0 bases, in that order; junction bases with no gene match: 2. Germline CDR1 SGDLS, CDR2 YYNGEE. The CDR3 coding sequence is TGTGCCAGCAGCGCGACAGGGATGAACACTGAAGCTTTCTTT. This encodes CASSATGMNTEAFF.

The CDR3 here is CASSLDSNEQFF. The CDR3, as DNA: TGTGCCAGCAGCTTAGATTCCAATGAGCAGTTCTTC. V is TRBV11-2 and J is TRBJ2-1, with D uncertain. The V gene's germline CDR1 is SGHAT and CDR2 FQNNGV. The CDR3 contains 12 residues. Trimming cost V 0 bases and J 6 bases, with 3 bases left between them.

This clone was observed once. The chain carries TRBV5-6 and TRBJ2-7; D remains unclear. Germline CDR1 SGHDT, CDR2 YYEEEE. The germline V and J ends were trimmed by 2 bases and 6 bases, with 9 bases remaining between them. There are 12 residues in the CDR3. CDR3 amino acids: CASSLSYGEQYF. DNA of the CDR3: TGTGCCAGCAGCTTATCTTACGGCGAGCAGTACTTC.

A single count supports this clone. CDR3 sequence: CSVEEGVVGHEQYF. CDR3 DNA: TGCAGCGTTGAGGAGGGGGTAGTTGGACACGAGCAGTACTTC. The V and J genes are TRBV29-1 and TRBJ2-7; D could derive from TRBD1 or TRBD2 (6 bases each). The CDR3 sequence is 14 residues long. Looked up from germline, CDR1 is SQVTM and CDR2 is ANQGSEA. Trimming removed 3 bases from V and 5 bases from J, with 17 bases in between.

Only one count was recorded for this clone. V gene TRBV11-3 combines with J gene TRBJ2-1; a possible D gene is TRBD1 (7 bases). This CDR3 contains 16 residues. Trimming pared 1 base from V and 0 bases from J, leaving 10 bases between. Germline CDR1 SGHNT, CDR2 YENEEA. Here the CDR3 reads CASSLVQGGSYNEQFF. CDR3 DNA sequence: TGTGCCAGCAGCTTAGTTCAGGGGGGCTCCTACAATGAGCAGTTCTTC.